These 7 T cell receptor beta chains were all obtained from the same sample, sequenced in a study of shared clonotypes between healthy human individuals. Sequenced by immunoSEQ multiplex PCR; TCRdb stores in-frame clones only, minus some. This sample yields around 1,000,000 clones, of which about 80% are seen a single time; about 0.89% belongs to the top ten. The sample taken for sequencing was memory CD4+ T cells from PBMCs. Subset: CD45RA-negative fraction. The receptors stem from a man between 18 and 29 years old in good health. Some clones in this sample may be carry-over from other donors' samples.

The chain carries TRBV10-3 and TRBJ1-2, with D unresolved. The germline gives CDR1 ENHRY, CDR2 SYGVKD. V shed 3 bases and J shed 8 bases, with 13 bases lying between them. This CDR3 is built from 13 residues. The CDR3 here is CAISDAGAVGYTF. For the CDR3, the DNA is TGTGCCATCAGTGATGCAGGAGCGGTCGGCTACACCTTC.

The chain has TRBV28 and TRBJ1-3; 8 bases are shared with TRBD1. J gave up 2 bases and V 3 bases, and 3 bases lay outside the gene matches. Germline V gene sequence: CDR1 MDHEN, CDR2 SYDVKM. The CDR3 consists of 15 residues. CDR3 sequence reads: CASSFSGGAGNTIYF. The CDR3 DNA reads as TGTGCCAGCAGTTTTTCAGGGGGCGCTGGAAACACCATATATTTT.

The chain employs TRBV5-1 and TRBJ2-7; 11 bases agree with TRBD2. V shed 0 bases and J 1 base; nucleotides not matched to a gene: 6. CDR1 and CDR2 (germline): SGHRS, YFSETQ. The CDR3 runs 17 residues. The CDR3 spells CASSLVSSGRYSYEQYF. CDR3 nucleotides: TGCGCCAGCAGCTTGGTGTCTAGCGGGAGGTATTCCTACGAGCAGTACTTC.

About this clone itself: Other DNA sequences in this specimen translate into the identical CDR3. The gene calls are TRBV9 and TRBJ2-1; 8 nucleotides align to TRBD2. Germline CDR1 is SGDLS and CDR2 is YYNGEE. The V segment lost 4 bases and the J segment 0 bases; nucleotides outside the gene matches: 3. The CDR3 sequence is 15 residues long. CDR3 in amino acids: CASSTSGSSYNEQFF. As DNA, the CDR3 is TGTGCCAGCAGCACTAGCGGTAGCTCCTACAATGAGCAGTTCTTC.

Turning to this clone: The sample contains more than one DNA sequence encoding this CDR3. The chain couples TRBV11-2 to TRBJ2-1; D possibly corresponds to TRBD2 (5 bases). CDR1 is SGHAT, CDR2 FQNNGV, per germline. V was trimmed by 0 bases and J by 7 bases, leaving 7 bases between them. CDR3 length equals 13 residues. This chain's CDR3 is CASSLDRGNEQFF. The DNA for the CDR3 is TGTGCCAGCAGCTTAGATCGCGGGAATGAGCAGTTCTTC.

This clone was counted a few times. The rearrangement joins TRBV5-1 to TRBJ1-1, with D hard to call. This CDR3 has 15 residues. V was cut by 4 bases and J by 4 bases, with 17 bases left in between. Looked up from germline, CDR1 is SGHRS and CDR2 is YFSETQ. As DNA, the CDR3 is TGCGCCAGCAGCATCCAAGGACCAGTGGGCACTGAAGCTTTCTTT. Translating it yields CASSIQGPVGTEAFF.

This clone occurred once. This rearrangement joins TRBV5-1 to TRBJ1-5, with a weak D call TRBD1 (6 bases). Germline CDR1 and CDR2: SGHRS and YFSETQ. V was shortened by 5 bases and J by 4 bases, with 10 bases between the two germline ends. The CDR3 is 13 amino acids. Here the CDR3 reads CASRDSRNQPQHF. The DNA for the CDR3 is TGCGCCAGCAGGGACAGTCGGAATCAGCCCCAGCATTTT.